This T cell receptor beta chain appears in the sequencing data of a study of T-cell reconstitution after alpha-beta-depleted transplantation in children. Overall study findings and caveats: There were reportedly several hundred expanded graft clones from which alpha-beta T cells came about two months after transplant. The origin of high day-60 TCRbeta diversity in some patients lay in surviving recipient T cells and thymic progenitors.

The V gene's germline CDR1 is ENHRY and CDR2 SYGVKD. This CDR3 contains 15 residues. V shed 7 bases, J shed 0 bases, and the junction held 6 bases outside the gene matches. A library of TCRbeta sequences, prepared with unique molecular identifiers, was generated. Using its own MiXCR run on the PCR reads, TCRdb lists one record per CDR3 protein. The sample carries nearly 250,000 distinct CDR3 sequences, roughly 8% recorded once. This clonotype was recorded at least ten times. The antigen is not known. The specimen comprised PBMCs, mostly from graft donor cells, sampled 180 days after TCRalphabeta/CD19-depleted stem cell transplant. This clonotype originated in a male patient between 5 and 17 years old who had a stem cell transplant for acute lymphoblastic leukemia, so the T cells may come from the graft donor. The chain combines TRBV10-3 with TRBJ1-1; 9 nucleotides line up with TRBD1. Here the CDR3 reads CAINRQGGMNTEAFF. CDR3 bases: TGTGCCATCAATCGACAGGGGGGGATGAACACTGAAGCTTTCTTT.